The 18 T cell receptor beta chains given below trace back to one sample, sequenced in a study of blood T cell repertoires in COVID-19 (dated by TCRdb to about 2020). To prepare the library, the immunoSEQ multiplex PCR assay was applied. This immuneACCESS table, as held by TCRdb, lists in-frame sequences with V and J called but not all clones. Of the missing ones, under half trace to an unresolved V gene in checked studies; the others have no known cause. Across this sample there are approximately 140,000 clones, with around 82% seen only once. Roughly 13% of the sample is taken by the ten largest. The sequenced sample consisted of peripheral blood. Every receptor here comes from a man between 60 and 70 years old with active or convalescent COVID-19.

The rearrangement uses TRBV28 and TRBJ1-1, with TRBD1 matching 9 bases. V was pared by 8 bases and J by 7 bases, with 8 bases of the junction left unmatched. This CDR3 has 13 amino acids. Germline loops: CDR1 MDHEN, CDR2 SYDVKM. CDR3: CASSGTGYGEAFF. DNA for the CDR3: TGTGCCAGCTCCGGGACAGGGTACGGTGAAGCTTTCTTT.

The genes are TRBV12-3 or TRBV12-4 and TRBJ2-7; 11 bases match TRBD2. The J segment lost 4 bases and the V segment lost 5 bases, leaving 1 base of the junction unmatched. This CDR3 comprises 13 residues. CDR3: CASSTSGRYEQYF. For the CDR3, the DNA is TGTGCCAGCAGTACTAGCGGGAGATACGAGCAGTACTTC.

The V and J genes are TRBV13 and TRBJ1-5, with 8 nucleotides matching TRBD1. This CDR3 has 16 residues. Germline V gene lookup returns CDR1 PRHDT and CDR2 FYEKMQ (reference sequence). Trimming cost V 0 bases and J 5 bases; bases outside gene matches: 6. The CDR3 region is CASSLGGGTGYQPQHF. The DNA of the CDR3 is TGTGCCAGCAGCTTAGGGGGTGGGACAGGCTATCAGCCCCAGCATTTT.

The J gene is TRBJ2-1, the V gene TRBV27; 9 nucleotides align to TRBD1. Germline V lookup: CDR1 MNHEY, CDR2 SMNVEV (reference sequence). The ends lost 6 bases at V and 4 bases at J; junction bases unmatched: 13. This CDR3 region has 17 residues. The CDR3 DNA sequence: TGTGCCAGCAGCCCCCAGGGGGGGACAGGGTGGTACAATGAGCAGTTCTTC. Translating gives CASSPQGGTGWYNEQFF.

V gene TRBV19 combines with J gene TRBJ2-2; 10 bases are a match to TRBD2. The CDR3 covers 15 residues. Trimming at V came to 8 bases and at J to 1 base, leaving 4 bases not matched to a gene. From germline, CDR1 is LNHDA and CDR2 SQIVND (reference sequence). The CDR3 sequence is CASSTSGMNTGELFF. As DNA, the CDR3 is TGTGCCAGTTCTACTAGCGGGATGAACACCGGGGAGCTGTTTTTT.

The V call is TRBV6-5, the J call TRBJ2-7, with a weak D call TRBD1 (5 bases). V was cut by 4 bases and J by 5 bases, with 6 bases left in between. The length of the CDR3 is 11 residues. CDR1 is MNHEY and CDR2 is SVGAGI in the germline V gene. DNA for the CDR3: TGTGCCAGCAGTTCCAGGGACGAGCAGTACTTC. Its protein is CASSSRDEQYF.

The chain couples TRBV5-6 to TRBJ2-7, with D perhaps matching TRBD2 (6 bases). Trimming left V 0 bases short and J 6 bases short, with 13 bases between. The CDR3 spans 14 residues. From germline, CDR1 is SGHDT and CDR2 YYEEEE. Written as DNA, the CDR3 is TGTGCCAGCAGCTTGGGACTAGGGGTGGGCGAGCAGTACTTC. It encodes CASSLGLGVGEQYF. Combining the CDR3 with reference TRBV5-6 and TRBJ2-7 gives the whole variable domain DAGVTQSPTHLIKTRGQQVTLRCSPKSGHDTVSWYQQALGQGPQFIFQYYEEEERQRGNFPDRFSGHQFPNYSSELNVNALLLGDSALYLCASSLGLGVGEQYFGPGTRLTVT.

The V gene is TRBV13, the J gene TRBJ1-1; TRBD1 matches at 8 bases. The V segment lost 3 bases and the J segment 5 bases; nucleotides outside the gene matches: 5. The CDR3 extends over 14 amino acids. Germline V CDR1 and CDR2: PRHDT, FYEKMQ (reference sequence). CDR3 coding DNA: TGTGCCAGCAGCTTTGCCAGGGGGCGGACTGAAGCTTTCTTT. Its translation: CASSFARGRTEAFF.

The chain joins TRBV7-9 to TRBJ2-2, with 7 bases identical to TRBD1. This CDR3 has 15 amino acids. CDR1 and CDR2 from the germline V gene are SEHNR and FQNEAQ (reference sequence). V was clipped by 5 bases and J by 0 bases; unmatched bases: 3. The CDR3 spells CASSPGTANTGELFF. Here the CDR3 DNA reads TGTGCCAGCAGCCCCGGGACAGCGAACACCGGGGAGCTGTTTTTT.

Details on this clone: This sample includes further DNA sequences coding for the same CDR3. The chain employs TRBV9 and TRBJ1-5; D remains ambiguous. With 0 bases removed from V and 2 bases from J, the gap between germline ends came to 9 bases. The germline gives CDR1 SGDLS, CDR2 YYNGEE. The CDR3 sequence is 15 residues long. CDR3: CASSVEGGGNQPQHF. In DNA form, the CDR3 reads TGTGCCAGCAGCGTAGAGGGAGGTGGCAATCAGCCCCAGCATTTT.

The genes are TRBV24-1 and TRBJ1-2; no clear D gene. Trimming left V 2 bases short and J 8 bases short, with 8 bases between. Germline V gives CDR1 KGHDR, CDR2 SFDVKD. The CDR3 contains 12 residues. The CDR3 loop reads CATSDSVEGYTF. Written as DNA, the CDR3 is TGTGCCACCAGTGATTCGGTGGAGGGCTACACCTTC.

There are a few counts of this clone. The genes are TRBV28 and TRBJ2-1; 11 nucleotides align to TRBD2. The CDR3 has 19 amino acids. With V trimmed by 1 base and J by 4 bases, 12 bases remained unmatched. The germline gives CDR1 MDHEN, CDR2 SYDVKM. CDR3 nucleotides: TGTGCCAGCAGTTTATTCGGGGGGTTGGGGACTAGCGGATACAATGAGCAGTTCTTC. It specifies CASSLFGGLGTSGYNEQFF.

The V gene is TRBV28, the J gene TRBJ2-2; 8 bases fit TRBD1. Germline V CDR1 and CDR2: MDHEN, SYDVKM. Germline trimming cut 5 bases from V and 6 bases from J; bases unmatched to any gene: 11. This CDR3 is built from 16 residues. The CDR3 region is CASSPRQGAPSGELFF. The DNA for the CDR3 is TGTGCCAGCAGTCCCCGGCAGGGGGCCCCGTCCGGGGAGCTGTTTTTT.

V is TRBV7-2 and J is TRBJ2-1; 7 bases are a match to TRBD1. CDR1 SGHTA and CDR2 FQGNSA come from the germline V gene. The CDR3 has 12 residues. J lost 10 bases, V lost 5 bases, and 5 bases had no gene match. The CDR3 DNA sequence: TGTGCCAGCAGCACCAGGGGGACGGAGCAGTTCTTC. The encoded protein is CASSTRGTEQFF.

The gene calls are TRBV10-3 and TRBJ2-5; the match to TRBD2 covers 9 bases. Trimming took 11 bases from V and 5 from J; bases not matched to a gene: 9. This CDR3 contains 13 residues. Germline V gene sequence: CDR1 ENHRY, CDR2 SYGVKD. CDR3 coding DNA: TGTGCCGGGAGGCGGGAGGGCCTCGAGACCCAGTACTTC. Protein: CAGRREGLETQYF.

The CDR3 here is CASSQTGPYGYTF. The CDR3 DNA reads TGCGCCAGCAGCCAAACAGGGCCCTATGGCTACACCTTC. The chain has TRBV4-1 and TRBJ1-2; tentative D call: TRBD1 (6 bases). Per the germline V gene, CDR1 is MGHRA and CDR2 is YSYEKL. V dropped 2 bases and J dropped 4 bases, with 8 bases sitting between them. The CDR3 extends over 13 amino acids.

V gene TRBV18 combines with J gene TRBJ1-1; TRBD1 is a possible D gene (5 bases). The germline V and J ends were trimmed by 5 bases and 0 bases, with 19 bases remaining between them. There are 17 residues in the CDR3. CDR1 and CDR2 from the germline V gene are KGHSH and LQKENI. CDR3 sequence reads: CASSWGQGGGMNTEAFF. DNA of the CDR3: TGTGCCAGCTCATGGGGCCAAGGCGGGGGAATGAACACTGAAGCTTTCTTT.

The chain has TRBV3-1 (or the pseudogene TRBV3-2) and TRBJ2-1; maybe TRBD2 (5 bases). The germline CDR1 and CDR2 sequences are LGHDT and YNNKEL (reference sequence). V lost 0 bases and J 3 bases, leaving 9 bases between the germline ends. The CDR3 consists of 15 residues. In DNA form, the CDR3 reads TGTGCCAGCAGCCAAGATGCGGGTCTCTACAATGAGCAGTTCTTC. Amino acids: CASSQDAGLYNEQFF.